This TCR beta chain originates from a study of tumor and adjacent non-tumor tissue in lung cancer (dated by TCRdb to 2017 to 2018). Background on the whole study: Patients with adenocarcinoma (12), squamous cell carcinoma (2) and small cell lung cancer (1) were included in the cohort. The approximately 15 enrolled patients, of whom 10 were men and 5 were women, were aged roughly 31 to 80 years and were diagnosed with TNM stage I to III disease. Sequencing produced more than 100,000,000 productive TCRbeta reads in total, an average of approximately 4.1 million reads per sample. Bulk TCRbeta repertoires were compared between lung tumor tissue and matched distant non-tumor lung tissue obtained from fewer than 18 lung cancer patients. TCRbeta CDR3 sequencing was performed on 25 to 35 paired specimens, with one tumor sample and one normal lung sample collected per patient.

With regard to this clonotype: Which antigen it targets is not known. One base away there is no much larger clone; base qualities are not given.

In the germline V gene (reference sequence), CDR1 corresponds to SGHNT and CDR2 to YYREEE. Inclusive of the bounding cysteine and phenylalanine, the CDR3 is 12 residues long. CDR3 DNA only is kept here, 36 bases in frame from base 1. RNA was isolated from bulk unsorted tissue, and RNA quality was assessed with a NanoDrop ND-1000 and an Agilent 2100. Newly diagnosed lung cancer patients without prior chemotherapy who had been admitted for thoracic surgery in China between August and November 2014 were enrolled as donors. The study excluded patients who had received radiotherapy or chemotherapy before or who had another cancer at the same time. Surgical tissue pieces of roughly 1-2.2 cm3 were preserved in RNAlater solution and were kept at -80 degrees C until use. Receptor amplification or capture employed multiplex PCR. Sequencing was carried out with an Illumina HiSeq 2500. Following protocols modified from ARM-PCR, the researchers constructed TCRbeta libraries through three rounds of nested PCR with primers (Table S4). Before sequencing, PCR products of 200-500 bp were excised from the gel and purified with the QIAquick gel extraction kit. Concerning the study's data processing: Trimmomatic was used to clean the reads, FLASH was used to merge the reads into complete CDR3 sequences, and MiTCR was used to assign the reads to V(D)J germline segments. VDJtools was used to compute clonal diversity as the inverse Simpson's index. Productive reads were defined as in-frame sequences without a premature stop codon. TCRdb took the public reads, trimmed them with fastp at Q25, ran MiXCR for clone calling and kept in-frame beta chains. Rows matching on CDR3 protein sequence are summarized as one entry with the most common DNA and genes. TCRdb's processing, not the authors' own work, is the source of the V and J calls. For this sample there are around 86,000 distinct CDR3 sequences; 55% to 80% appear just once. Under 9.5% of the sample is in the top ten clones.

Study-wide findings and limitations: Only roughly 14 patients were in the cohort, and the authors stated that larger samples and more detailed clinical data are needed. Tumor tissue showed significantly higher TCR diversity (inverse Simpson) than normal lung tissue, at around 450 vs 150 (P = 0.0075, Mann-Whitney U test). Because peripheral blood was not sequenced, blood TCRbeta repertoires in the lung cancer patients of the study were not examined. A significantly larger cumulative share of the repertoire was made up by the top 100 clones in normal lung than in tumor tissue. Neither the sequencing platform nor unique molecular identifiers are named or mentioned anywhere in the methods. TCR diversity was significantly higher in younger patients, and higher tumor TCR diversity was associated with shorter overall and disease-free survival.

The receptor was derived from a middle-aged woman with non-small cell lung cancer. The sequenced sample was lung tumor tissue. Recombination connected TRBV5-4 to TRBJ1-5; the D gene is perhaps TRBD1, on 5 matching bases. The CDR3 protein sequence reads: CAWFGAGQPQHF. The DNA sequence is TGTGCTTGGTTTGGGGCAGGTCAGCCCCAGCATTTT.